The 15 T cell receptor beta chains given below trace back to one sample, sequenced in a study of regulatory T cells in long-lasting Graves disease. CDR3-region Arm-PCR and iRepertoire HTBI primers produced the TCR beta libraries. TCRdb fed the multiplex PCR reads into MiXCR, producing one record per CDR3 protein. Of some 440,000 distinct CDR3 sequences in the sample, about a fifth were seen once. Time point noted: persistent/refractory GD, antithyroid drugs over 5 years with positive TRAb. Preparation of the TCR library used RNA extracted from PBMCs. The input for sequencing was peripheral blood mononuclear cells (PBMCs), taken when the disease was refractory, from a patient treated with antithyroid drugs. The origin of the receptors is a female donor with Graves disease.

This chain uses TRBV18 with TRBJ2-5; D gene unclear. The V gene's germline CDR1 is KGHSH and CDR2 LQKENI. Trimming took off 2 bases at V and 5 bases at J, with 6 bases between the two ends. CDR3 length equals 12 residues. CDR3 sequence (DNA): TGTGCCAGCTCACCAATCGATGAGACCCAGTACTTC. This encodes CASSPIDETQYF.

This sequence joins TRBV27 and TRBJ2-1, with D perhaps matching TRBD1 (6 bases). Germline CDR1 MNHEY, CDR2 SMNVEV (reference sequence). The CDR3 spans 11 residues. V was clipped by 5 bases and J by 10 bases, with 9 bases between them. The CDR3: CASSIGQEQFF. The CDR3 bases are TGTGCCAGCAGTATTGGACAGGAGCAGTTCTTC.

This clonotype came up many times. This chain connects TRBV27 to TRBJ1-6; no firm D call. Germline loops: CDR1 MNHEY, CDR2 SMNVEV (reference sequence). There are 15 residues in the CDR3. V lost 0 bases to trimming and J lost 5 bases, with 8 bases between them. CDR3 amino acids: CASSLSLNNNSPLHF. The CDR3 DNA sequence: TGTGCCAGCAGTTTATCCTTAAATAATAATTCACCCCTCCACTTT.

This clonotype was found many times. The V gene is TRBV7-3, the J gene TRBJ1-1; D is possibly TRBD1 (5 bases). V was clipped by 4 bases and J by 14 bases, with 23 bases between them. This CDR3 is built from 14 residues. The germline V gene has CDR1 SGHTA and CDR2 FQGTGA. CDR3 amino acids: CASSSSGDGRGYFF. The CDR3 DNA is TGTGCCAGCAGCTCGTCGGGGGACGGCCGTGGATACTTCTTT.

This clonotype was counted between two and nine times. The rearrangement links TRBV6-5 to TRBJ2-7, with 7 nucleotides matching TRBD1. CDR1 is MNHEY and CDR2 is SVGAGI in the germline V gene. The CDR3 contains 15 residues. J lost 2 bases, V lost 2 bases, and 6 bases had no gene match. CDR3 in DNA: TGTGCCAGCAGTTACCTGGGACAGCGCACCTACGAGCAGTACTTC. As protein: CASSYLGQRTYEQYF.

This clonotype appeared many times. CDR3 loop: CASSLTSGSFYEQYF. The CDR3 coding sequence is TGTGCCAGCAGTTTGACTAGCGGGAGTTTTTACGAGCAGTACTTC. The chain couples TRBV27 to TRBJ2-7; 12 positions agree with TRBD2. Germline CDR1 is MNHEY and CDR2 is SMNVEV (reference sequence). CDR3 size: 15 residues. V lost 3 bases to trimming and J lost 4 bases; unmatched junction nucleotides: 4.

This clonotype was seen more than once but under ten times. The chain has TRBV20-1 and TRBJ2-7, with D hard to call. Per the germline V gene, CDR1 is DFQATT and CDR2 is SNEGSKA (reference sequence). The ends were cut back, 8 bases at V and 0 bases at J, with 17 bases in the middle. This CDR3 is 14 amino acids long. Here the CDR3 reads CSLRSDGNSYEQYF. CDR3 nucleotides: TGCAGTCTTCGTTCGGATGGGAACTCCTACGAGCAGTACTTC.

The V gene is TRBV5-1, the J gene TRBJ2-7, with a possible D match to TRBD2 (5 bases). V was shortened by 1 base and J by 0 bases, with 14 bases between the two germline ends. The CDR3 loop spans 16 amino acids. Germline V gene lookup returns CDR1 SGHRS and CDR2 YFSETQ. DNA of the CDR3: TGCGCCAGCAGCTTGATCGAGGGCAGGAGCTCCTACGAGCAGTACTTC. Translating it yields CASSLIEGRSSYEQYF.

This sequence joins TRBV12-3 or TRBV12-4 and TRBJ2-6, with D possibly matching TRBD2 (6 bases). V was shortened by 7 bases and J by 4 bases, with 17 bases between the two germline ends. The CDR3 has 16 amino acids. The CDR3 protein is CASTRTSIPGANVLTF. The CDR3 region has the DNA TGTGCCAGCACGAGAACTAGCATTCCCGGGGCCAACGTCCTGACTTTC.

This clonotype was found many times. V usage is TRBV28 and J usage is TRBJ1-2; possibly TRBD1 for D (6 bases). CDR1 and CDR2 (germline): MDHEN, SYDVKM. The length of the CDR3 is 11 residues. V lost 5 bases and J 13 bases, leaving 14 bases between the germline ends. The DNA of the CDR3 is TGTGCCAGCAGTGCTGTTGACAGGCCCACCTTC. This encodes CASSAVDRPTF.

This clonotype was seen at least ten times. V and J are TRBV27 and TRBJ2-7; tentatively, D is TRBD1 or TRBD2 (5 bases each). Germline V gene lookup returns CDR1 MNHEY and CDR2 SMNVEV (reference sequence). The V and J ends lost 0 bases and 3 bases respectively, with 12 bases between them. The length of the CDR3 is 15 residues. In nucleotides, the CDR3 is TGTGCCAGCAGTTTATCGTCGAGGGGCAACTACGAGCAGTACTTC. It specifies CASSLSSRGNYEQYF.

The chain uses TRBV5-1 and TRBJ2-7; the match to TRBD2 covers 12 bases. V gave up 2 bases and J gave up 6 bases; unmatched junction bases: 3. CDR3 size: 14 residues. Germline loops: CDR1 SGHRS, CDR2 YFSETQ. In DNA, the CDR3 is TGCGCCAGCAGCTTCGAACTAGCGGGAGGCGAGCAGTACTTC. This encodes CASSFELAGGEQYF.

This clonotype has a count of ten or more. The V and J genes are TRBV7-2 and TRBJ2-5; TRBD1 might be the D (5 bases). CDR1 and CDR2 (germline): SGHTA, FQGNSA. The CDR3 contains 12 residues. The V gene lost 6 bases and the J gene lost 5 bases, with 10 bases spanning the gap. Here the CDR3 reads CASRGLRETQYF. The CDR3 nucleotides are TGTGCCAGCAGGGGGCTGCGGGAGACCCAGTACTTC.

The gene calls are TRBV28 and TRBJ2-7, with 10 nucleotides matching TRBD1. J lost 2 bases, V lost 2 bases, and 3 bases had no gene match. CDR3 size: 15 residues. Germline CDR1 MDHEN, CDR2 SYDVKM. The CDR3: CASSLRTGGPYEQYF. The CDR3 DNA is TGTGCCAGCAGTTTAAGGACAGGGGGACCCTACGAGCAGTACTTC.

This clonotype was recorded a few times. A much larger clone sits a single nucleotide away, making a read error possible. J is TRBJ1-4 and V is TRBV28; 9 positions agree with TRBD1. The CDR3 spans 15 residues. From germline, CDR1 is MDHEN and CDR2 SYDVKM. This CDR3 is CAGRLQGARSEKLFF. The CDR3 region has the DNA TGTGCCGGCAGGCTACAGGGGGCGCGGAGTGAAAAACTGTTTTTT.